The rows below give T cell receptor beta chains drawn from one sample of a study of blood T cell repertoires in COVID-19. Here immunoSEQ multiplex PCR was the method, and the copy in TCRdb shows in-frame clones only, minus some. This table has 100,000 to 150,000 clones, roughly 88% appearing once. The sequenced material came from peripheral blood. The receptors were sampled from a man aged 50 or older with acute or convalescent COVID-19. Each CDR3 is given with its conserved first and last residue. A D gene is named only where the DNA matches it firmly. Clone size is stated in some rows and not others, as once, few, many or a class when expanded.

V gene	D gene	J gene	clone size	CDR3 protein	CDR3 DNA
TRBV19	TRBD1	TRBJ1-2	.	CASSARRGGGYGYTF	TGTGCCAGTAGTGCAAGGCGAGGGGGCGGCTATGGCTACACCTTC
TRBV7-2	.	TRBJ1-2	.	CASSSGGKGLYGYTF	TGTGCCAGCAGCAGCGGGGGGAAGGGGCTCTATGGCTACACCTTC
TRBV7-6	.	TRBJ1-2	.	CASSYRADYGYTF	TGTGCCAGCAGCTATAGAGCCGACTATGGCTACACCTTC
TRBV5-4	TRBD2	TRBJ2-7	.	CASSLAGLASNEQYF	TGTGCCAGCAGCTTGGCGGGACTAGCGTCGAACGAGCAGTACTTC
TRBV5-1	TRBD2	TRBJ2-5	.	CASTYGGTQETQYF	TGCGCCAGCACCTACGGGGGGACCCAAGAGACCCAGTACTTC
TRBV19	TRBD1	TRBJ1-5	.	CASWVGTGFNQPQHF	TGTGCCAGCTGGGTGGGGACAGGCTTTAATCAGCCCCAGCATTTT
TRBV2	TRBD1	TRBJ1-1	.	CASRGLQGARTEAFF	TGTGCCAGCAGGGGACTACAGGGGGCTCGGACTGAAGCTTTCTTT
TRBV28	TRBD2	TRBJ2-1	.	CASSNAATSANEQFF	TGTGCCAGCAGTAACGCCGCAACTAGCGCCAATGAGCAGTTCTTC
TRBV18	.	TRBJ2-2	.	CASSHNRDSSAGELFF	TGTGCCAGCTCACACAACCGGGACTCAAGTGCCGGGGAGCTGTTTTTT
TRBV18	TRBD1	TRBJ1-5	.	CASSPQGARGNQPQHF	TGTGCCAGCTCACCCCAGGGGGCGCGGGGCAATCAGCCCCAGCATTTT
TRBV6-5	TRBD1	TRBJ1-1	.	CASSYAGQGLEAFF	TGTGCCAGCAGTTACGCGGGACAGGGTCTTGAAGCTTTCTTT
TRBV6-6	.	TRBJ1-1	.	CASSLQGDTEAFF	TGTGCCAGCAGTTTACAGGGTGACACTGAAGCTTTCTTT
TRBV7-2	TRBD1	TRBJ1-1	.	CASSLGDRRNTEAFF	TGTGCCAGCAGCTTAGGGGACAGGCGAAACACTGAAGCTTTCTTT
TRBV5-4	.	TRBJ2-2	.	CASSLQGPLGELFF	TGTGCCAGCAGCTTACAGGGCCCCCTTGGGGAGCTGTTTTTT
TRBV19	.	TRBJ1-2	.	CASSIQGLVGYTF	TGTGCCAGTAGTATTCAGGGGTTGGTCGGCTACACCTTC
TRBV6-5	TRBD1	TRBJ2-2	.	CASRRQGGYTGELFF	TGTGCCAGCAGGAGACAGGGGGGATACACCGGGGAGCTGTTTTTT
TRBV28	TRBD1	TRBJ1-1	.	CASSLRGQAFF	TGTGCCAGCAGTTTGAGGGGGCAAGCTTTCTTT
TRBV5-1	.	TRBJ2-5	.	CASSAGASETQYF	TGCGCCAGCAGCGCGGGGGCCTCAGAGACCCAGTACTTC
TRBV12-5	.	TRBJ1-2	few	CASGFPGVRYGYTF	TGTGCTAGTGGTTTTCCCGGAGTCCGATATGGCTACACCTTC
TRBV10-1	.	TRBJ2-2	.	CASGTQNTGELFF	TGCGCCAGCGGGACTCAGAACACCGGGGAGCTGTTTTTT
TRBV15	.	TRBJ1-6	.	CATSRGRGLMNSPLHF	TGTGCCACCAGCAGAGGACGAGGATTAATGAATTCACCCCTCCACTTT
TRBV19	.	TRBJ1-2	.	CASSSSVSPYGYTF	TGTGCCAGTAGTAGTTCCGTGAGTCCTTATGGCTACACCTTC
TRBV10-2	TRBD2	TRBJ2-7	.	CASSEPGLAATYEQYF	TGCGCCAGCAGTGAGCCTGGACTAGCGGCCACATACGAGCAGTACTTC
TRBV29-1	.	TRBJ1-2	.	CSVPAVYGYTF	TGCAGCGTTCCTGCGGTCTATGGCTACACCTTC
TRBV18	TRBD1	TRBJ1-4	.	CASSPGQAGTEKLFF	TGTGCCAGCTCACCCGGACAGGCCGGCACAGAAAAACTGTTTTTT
TRBV6-5	TRBD1	TRBJ1-5	.	CATRQGHQPQHF	TGTGCCACCCGACAGGGCCATCAGCCCCAGCATTTT
TRBV7-3	TRBD2	TRBJ2-5	once	CASSTSGGAIETQYF	TGTGCCAGCAGCACTAGCGGGGGGGCGATAGAGACCCAGTACTTC